The entry that follows covers one T cell receptor beta chain sequence. Its antigen is not known. This record belongs to a study of siplizumab effects on memory and regulatory T cells. Whole-study results and caveats: The diversity of naive T cells seemed greater than that of memory cells, and their alloresponse contribution seemed major. In siplizumab cultures, the suppressive function of proliferating Tregs remained unconfirmed. Reactions containing siplizumab showed mappable alloreactive CD4+ clones averaging about 70% Treg-derived, versus approximately 28% in controls.

Approximately 100,000 TCR templates per sample were sequenced. Assay used: immunoSEQ multiplex PCR; TCRdb lists only in-frame clones, some missing. The sample lists 90,000 to 95,000 clones, more than 85% seen once, with over 5.5% in the top ten. Trimming removed 1 base at V and 0 bases at J, with 12 bases between. This CDR3 comprises 17 residues. The germline gives CDR1 SEHNR, CDR2 FQNEAQ (reference sequence). V is TRBV7-9 and J is TRBJ2-2; D remains unclear. The sequencing sample was made of CD8+ T cells sorted from blood. The TCR comes from a human donor in good health. The CDR3 DNA follows: TGTGCCAGCAGCTTAGATTTTGCCCTGCCGAACACCGGGGAGCTGTTTTTT. It encodes CASSLDFALPNTGELFF.